This T cell receptor beta chain was identified in a study of cytomegalovirus exposure and HLA in healthy donors. CDR3 size: 13 residues. J was trimmed by 0 bases and V by 7 bases; bases with no gene match: 4. Germline CDR1 reads SQVTM; CDR2 reads ANQGSEA. The donors belonged to the roughly 130-subject validation cohort, separate from the approximately 700-subject first cohort. This table comes from immunoSEQ multiplex PCR, and its TCRdb copy is limited to in-frame clones, with some not included. The sample includes roughly 220,000 clones, about 90% seen only once; the top ten take around 1%. Sequences were obtained from PBMCs. This chain joins TRBV29-1 and TRBJ1-1; 8 nucleotides match TRBD1. This receptor was obtained from a young woman in good health and CMV-seronegative. CDR3 sequence reads: CSAATGVNTEAFF. CDR3 nucleotides: TGCAGCGCCGCGACAGGGGTGAACACTGAAGCTTTCTTT. The full variable domain, rest sourced from reference TRBV29-1 and TRBJ1-1, is SAVISQKPSRDICQRGTSLTIQCQVDSQVTMMFWYRQQPGQSLTLIATANQGSEATYESGFVIDKFPISRPNLTFSTLTVSNMSPEDSSIYLCSAATGVNTEAFFGQGTRLTVV.